These 23 T cell receptor beta chains were all obtained from the same sample, sequenced in a study of blood T cell repertoires in COVID-19. Profiled with immunoSEQ multiplex PCR; TCRdb holds only in-frame clones, not every one. This sample has about 230,000 clones, with about 80% found just once. The sample taken for sequencing was peripheral blood. These receptors were obtained from a woman aged 50 to 65 with acute or convalescent COVID-19.

The V gene is TRBV19, the J gene TRBJ2-5; D is perhaps TRBD2 (7 bases). Trimming took 6 bases from V and 4 from J, leaving 15 bases between them. Germline CDR1 reads LNHDA; CDR2 reads SQIVND (reference sequence). The CDR3 spans 14 residues. The CDR3 protein is CASRPLGGAETQYF. The CDR3, as DNA: TGTGCCAGTAGACCACTTGGGGGGGCAGAGACCCAGTACTTC.

The rearrangement uses TRBV11-2 and TRBJ2-1; D is undetermined. The CDR3 covers 15 residues. Trimming took 0 bases from V and 7 from J, leaving 13 bases between them. Germline V CDR1 and CDR2: SGHAT, FQNNGV. The CDR3 sequence: CASSLDFRLSNEQFF. The CDR3 DNA follows: TGTGCCAGCAGCTTAGATTTTAGACTCAGTAATGAGCAGTTCTTC. Complete variable domain (other parts from reference TRBV11-2 and TRBJ2-1): EAGVAQSPRYKIIEKRQSVAFWCNPISGHATLYWYQQILGQGPKLLIQFQNNGVVDDSQLPKDRFSAERLKGVDSTLKIQPAKLEDSAVYLCASSLDFRLSNEQFFGPGTRLTVL.

CDR3 DNA: TGCAGTGCTAGTTCCCCCAGGGCAGGGGTAATGTTAAATTCACCCCTCCACTTT. Protein product: CSASSPRAGVMLNSPLHF. V and J are TRBV20-1 and TRBJ1-6; D possibly corresponds to TRBD1 (6 bases). V was shortened by 3 bases and J by 7 bases, with 25 bases between the two germline ends. CDR3 length equals 18 residues. CDR1 DFQATT and CDR2 SNEGSKA come from the germline V gene (reference sequence).

V is TRBV24-1 and J is TRBJ2-2; D is uncertain. The CDR3 loop spans 12 amino acids. Germline V gene sequence: CDR1 KGHDR, CDR2 SFDVKD. Trimming shortened V by 4 bases and J by 6 bases, and 5 bases separated the two germline ends. The CDR3 DNA follows: TGTGCCACCAGTGAACCAGCCGGGGAGCTGTTTTTT. Its protein is CATSEPAGELFF.

V usage is TRBV2 and J usage is TRBJ1-1; D uncertain. The CDR3 is 14 residues long. The germline CDR1 and CDR2 sequences are SNHLY and FYNNEI. Trimming removed 4 bases at V and 0 bases at J, with 9 bases between. CDR3 residues: CASSAKNLNTEAFF. The CDR3 coding sequence is TGTGCCAGCAGTGCCAAAAACTTGAACACTGAAGCTTTCTTT.

The gene calls are TRBV7-9 and TRBJ2-1; TRBD2 matches 12 bases. V lost 4 bases and J lost 7; bases outside the gene matches: 5. Germline V gene lookup returns CDR1 SEHNR and CDR2 FQNEAQ (reference sequence). This CDR3 is 15 amino acids long. Here the CDR3 DNA reads TGTGCCAGCAGCTGGTCGACTAGCGGGAGTAATGAGCAGTTCTTC. It specifies CASSWSTSGSNEQFF.

The gene calls are TRBV11-1 and TRBJ2-1; D uncertain. Trimming pared 2 bases from V and 0 bases from J, leaving 11 bases between. This CDR3 contains 16 residues. Germline V gene lookup returns CDR1 SGHAT and CDR2 FQDESV (reference sequence). CDR3: CASSLFRTSSYNEQFF. CDR3 DNA: TGTGCCAGCAGCTTATTTCGAACAAGCTCCTACAATGAGCAGTTCTTC. Together with reference TRBV11-1 and TRBJ2-1, the CDR3 gives the full variable domain: EAEVAQSPRYKITEKSQAVAFWCDPISGHATLYWYRQILGQGPELLVQFQDESVVDDSQLPKDRFSAERLKGVDSTLKIQPAELGDSAMYLCASSLFRTSSYNEQFFGPGTRLTVL.

The V gene is TRBV7-2, the J gene TRBJ1-6; D may be TRBD1 (6 bases). The CDR3 loop spans 15 amino acids. The germline V and J ends were trimmed by 0 bases and 9 bases, with 12 bases remaining between them. The germline CDR1 and CDR2 sequences are SGHTA and FQGNSA. The CDR3 loop is CASSLAVVGGSPLHF. Written as DNA, the CDR3 is TGTGCCAGCAGCTTAGCCGTAGTAGGGGGTTCACCCCTCCACTTT.

The rearrangement uses TRBV5-1 and TRBJ1-6; 8 nucleotides align to TRBD1. This CDR3 is 13 amino acids long. V trimming: 4 bases; J trimming: 11 bases; junction bases outside the gene matches: 5. Germline lookup yields CDR1 SGHRS and CDR2 YFSETQ. As DNA, the CDR3 is TGCGCCAGCAGCACCGGACAGGGCACACCCCTCCACTTT. Its protein is CASSTGQGTPLHF.

This clone was observed a single time. V and J are TRBV21-1 and TRBJ2-5; the table names TRBD2, a call not compared with the DNA. TRBV21-1 is a listed pseudogene. This CDR3 has 17 amino acids. In nucleotides, the CDR3 is TGTGCCAAGATTTTCCACAGGGAGGGGGGACCGATGAAGACCCAGTACTTC. This gives the protein CAKIFHREGGPMKTQYF.

This chain links TRBV11-3 with TRBJ2-1; possible D gene TRBD2, 6 bases. From germline, CDR1 is SGHNT and CDR2 YENEEA. V was shortened by 6 bases and J by 5 bases, with 11 bases between the two germline ends. The CDR3 consists of 13 residues. CDR3 coding DNA: TGTGCCAGCAGTGTGGGACTCCACAATGAGCAGTTCTTC. Its protein is CASSVGLHNEQFF.

This clone was seen only a few times. The J gene is TRBJ2-7, the V gene TRBV5-4; TRBD2 matches at 10 bases. Germline V gene lookup returns CDR1 SGHNT and CDR2 YYREEE (reference sequence). This CDR3 comprises 16 residues. Trimming removed 4 bases from V and 4 bases from J; junction bases left unmatched: 11. CDR3 DNA: TGTGCCAGCAGCCATCCTCCGGGACTAGCGTCATACGAGCAGTACTTC. It encodes CASSHPPGLASYEQYF.

This clone has just a few counts. V is TRBV11-2 and J is TRBJ1-1, with 7 bases that match TRBD1. The V gene end was trimmed by 5 bases and the J gene end by 4 bases; junction bases not matched to a gene: 10. Germline V gives CDR1 SGHAT, CDR2 FQNNGV. There are 15 residues in the CDR3. CDR3 amino acids: CASSRPTGSTTEAFF. CDR3 in DNA: TGTGCCAGCAGCCGGCCGACAGGGTCTACCACTGAAGCTTTCTTT.

The chain uses TRBV6-5 and TRBJ2-1, with 7 bases identical to TRBD2. CDR3 size: 15 residues. The V and J ends lost 0 bases and 8 bases, in that order; junction bases with no gene match: 7. Germline V CDR1 and CDR2: MNHEY, SVGAGI. CDR3 in DNA: TGTGCCAGCAGTTACTCTGCGGGAGCTAGATATGAGCAGTTCTTC. Amino acids: CASSYSAGARYEQFF.

In its sample, this clone was seen once. V usage is TRBV19 and J usage is TRBJ2-5, with 10 bases aligning to TRBD1. There are 17 residues in the CDR3. Losses at the gene ends were 1 base for V and 2 bases for J; bases not matched to a gene: 7. Germline V gene lookup returns CDR1 LNHDA and CDR2 SQIVND (reference sequence). The DNA for the CDR3 is TGTGCCAGTAGTATAGGGACCGGGACAGGGGTTCAAGAGACCCAGTACTTC. This encodes CASSIGTGTGVQETQYF. Complete variable domain (other parts from reference TRBV19 and TRBJ2-5): DGGITQSPKYLFRKEGQNVTLSCEQNLNHDAMYWYRQDPGQGLRLIYYSQIVNDFQKGDIAEGYSVSREKKESFPLTVTSAQKNPTAFYLCASSIGTGTGVQETQYFGPGTRLLVL.

The genes are TRBV6-6 and TRBJ2-7, with a possible D match to TRBD2 (6 bases). This CDR3 contains 12 residues. The V end lost 6 bases, the J end lost 6 bases, and 12 bases lay between the germline ends. Germline CDR1 is MNHNY and CDR2 is SVGAGI (reference sequence). CDR3 sequence reads: CASSLLASEQYF. CDR3 nucleotide sequence: TGTGCCAGCAGCCTACTAGCTTCCGAGCAGTACTTC.

V gene TRBV5-8 combines with J gene TRBJ2-7; TRBD2 is a possible D gene (6 bases). V lost 2 bases and J lost 5, with 8 bases in between. This CDR3 is built from 12 residues. Germline loops: CDR1 SGHTS, CDR2 YDEGEE. CDR3 DNA sequence: TGTGCCAGCAGCTTTACGGGGGACGAGCAGTACTTC. It translates to CASSFTGDEQYF. Complete variable domain (other parts from reference TRBV5-8 and TRBJ2-7): EAGVTQSPTHLIKTRGQQATLRCSPISGHTSVYWYQQALGLGLQFLLWYDEGEERNRGNFPPRFSGRQFPNYSSELNVNALELEDSALYLCASSFTGDEQYFGPGTRLTVT.

The chain couples TRBV7-2 to TRBJ1-5, with 7 bases matching TRBD1. The CDR3 contains 14 residues. The J segment lost 4 bases and the V segment lost 1 base, leaving 1 base of the junction unmatched. The germline gives CDR1 SGHTA, CDR2 FQGNSA. CDR3 sequence reads: CASSLDRGNQPQHF. CDR3 in DNA: TGTGCCAGCAGCTTAGACAGGGGTAATCAGCCCCAGCATTTT.

This chain connects TRBV6-5 to TRBJ1-2, with D perhaps TRBD1 (5 bases). The V end was cut by 7 bases, the J end by 2 bases, with 11 bases between. Germline lookup yields CDR1 MNHEY and CDR2 SVGAGI. This CDR3 contains 13 residues. This CDR3 is CASKTGLNYGYTF. In DNA form, the CDR3 reads TGTGCCAGCAAGACGGGACTGAACTATGGCTACACCTTC.

V gene TRBV28 combines with J gene TRBJ2-2; the D is unclear. Trimming shortened V by 3 bases and J by 7 bases, and 9 bases separated the two germline ends. This CDR3 spans 13 amino acids. Germline lookup yields CDR1 MDHEN and CDR2 SYDVKM. Written as DNA, the CDR3 is TGTGCCAGCAGTTTTAATCCGGGCGGGGAGCTGTTTTTT. Residues: CASSFNPGGELFF. The complete variable domain, with remaining parts taken from reference TRBV28 and TRBJ2-2, reads DVKVTQSSRYLVKRTGEKVFLECVQDMDHENMFWYRQDPGLGLRLIYFSYDVKMKEKGDIPEGYSVSREKKERFSLILESASTNQTSMYLCASSFNPGGELFFGEGSRLTVL.

The chain joins TRBV19 to TRBJ2-1; possibly TRBD2 for D (5 bases). Trimming left V 8 bases short and J 0 bases short, with 14 bases between. Germline lookup yields CDR1 LNHDA and CDR2 SQIVND (reference sequence). The CDR3 has 15 residues. CDR3 protein: CASGRDTSSYNEQFF. The CDR3 DNA sequence: TGTGCCAGTGGGAGAGATACCAGCTCCTACAATGAGCAGTTCTTC.

The rearrangement joins TRBV19 to TRBJ2-6; 9 bases line up with TRBD1. The length of the CDR3 is 18 residues. V trimming: 6 bases; J trimming: 0 bases; junction bases outside the gene matches: 9. Germline values: CDR1 LNHDA, CDR2 SQIVND (reference sequence). CDR3 in DNA: TGTGCCAGTAGAACCCCCGGACAGGGGAGCTCTGGGGCCAACGTCCTGACTTTC. It yields the protein CASRTPGQGSSGANVLTF.

The chain joins TRBV5-4 to TRBJ2-7; 12 nucleotides line up with TRBD2. The CDR3 is made up of 16 amino acids. Germline CDR1 and CDR2: SGHNT and YYREEE (reference sequence). V gave up 0 bases and J gave up 0 bases; unmatched junction bases: 1. CDR3 residues: CASSLGLAGVSYEQYF. The DNA for the CDR3 is TGTGCCAGCAGCTTGGGACTAGCGGGAGTCTCCTACGAGCAGTACTTC. The whole variable domain, filled in from reference TRBV5-4 and TRBJ2-7, reads ETGVTQSPTHLIKTRGQQVTLRCSSQSGHNTVSWYQQALGQGPQFIFQYYREEENGRGNFPPRFSGLQFPNYSSELNVNALELDDSALYLCASSLGLAGVSYEQYFGPGTRLTVT.